These 26 T cell receptor beta chains were all obtained from the same sample, sequenced in a study of cytomegalovirus exposure and HLA in healthy donors. PCR employed 60 Vbeta and 13 Jbeta primers. TCRdb's copy holds only in-frame clones and misses some; the assay was immunoSEQ multiplex PCR. The sample has roughly 82,000 clones, and its top ten clones hold approximately 1.4%. Sequencing was done on a sample of PBMCs. The receptors were sampled from a woman aged 55 to 70 in good health and CMV-seronegative.

The chain uses TRBV5-1 and TRBJ2-7; D is perhaps TRBD2 (6 bases). The CDR3 runs 14 residues. Trimming removed 4 bases from V and 5 bases from J, with 16 bases in between. Germline V gene lookup returns CDR1 SGHRS and CDR2 YFSETQ. CDR3 DNA sequence: TGCGCCAGCAGCATCGCGGGATGGGCCGACGAGCAGTACTTC. It specifies CASSIAGWADEQYF. Full variable domain (missing parts from reference TRBV5-1 and TRBJ2-7): KAGVTQTPRYLIKTRGQQVTLSCSPISGHRSVSWYQQTPGQGLQFLFEYFSETQRNKGNFPGRFSGRQFSNSRSEMNVSTLELGDSALYLCASSIAGWADEQYFGPGTRLTVT.

The chain links TRBV4-2 to TRBJ2-1; possibly TRBD1 for D (6 bases). Trimming took off 0 bases at V and 10 bases at J, with 19 bases between the two ends. This CDR3 has 16 residues. Germline-derived CDR1 and CDR2 are LGHNA and YNFKEQ. The CDR3 region is CASSQDRGSRGGEQFF. CDR3 DNA: TGTGCCAGCAGCCAAGATCGAGGGTCCAGGGGTGGGGAGCAGTTCTTC.

With respect to this clone: The junction departs from the called germline gene at one end, perhaps through a read error. The rearrangement joins TRBV7-7 to TRBJ2-3, with unresolved D. CDR3 length: 14 amino acids. The germline gives CDR1 SSHAT, CDR2 FNYEAQ (reference sequence). CDR3 nucleotide sequence: TGTGCTAGCAGCTTAATGGGCACCACAGATACGCAGTATTTT. Translating it yields CASSLMGTTDTQYF.

The chain is built from TRBV14 and TRBJ2-5; D unclear. The end of the DNA is better explained by TRBJ2-7, so the J call may be wrong. Looked up from germline, CDR1 is SGHDN and CDR2 is FVKESK. This CDR3 is 15 amino acids long. The CDR3 DNA follows: TGTGCCAGCAGCCAATCCGGTCCCCCCAGGAACGAGCAGTACTTC. Its translation is CASSQSGPPRNEQYF.

This CDR3 reads CASSIGRDYNTEAFF. CDR3 DNA: TGTGCCAGTAGTATAGGCAGGGACTACAACACTGAAGCTTTCTTT. The genes are TRBV19 and TRBJ1-1; possible D gene TRBD1, 5 bases. Looked up from germline, CDR1 is LNHDA and CDR2 is SQIVND (reference sequence). Trimming cost V 1 base and J 2 bases, with 11 bases left between them. This CDR3 region has 15 residues.

V is TRBV9 and J is TRBJ2-7; D gene unclear. V shed 4 bases and J shed 2 bases, with 10 bases lying between them. The CDR3 consists of 13 residues. Germline V CDR1 and CDR2: SGDLS, YYNGEE. CDR3: CASSPGFPYEQYF. The CDR3 bases are TGTGCCAGCAGCCCCGGGTTCCCCTACGAGCAGTACTTC.

Of note for this clone: One end of the junction is discordant with germline, which a read error may explain. The CDR3 spells CASTLREWGDTQYF. The CDR3 nucleotides read TGCGCCAGCACCTTGAGGGAGTGGGGAGATACGCAGTATTTT. The chain employs TRBV5-1 and TRBJ2-3; perhaps TRBD2 as D (5 bases). The CDR3 is 14 residues long. CDR1 and CDR2 from the germline V gene are SGHRS and YFSETQ.

This chain connects TRBV19 to TRBJ2-2, with a tentative D call TRBD2 (7 bases). There are 15 residues in the CDR3. V was trimmed by 3 bases and J by 4 bases, leaving 12 bases between them. CDR1 is LNHDA and CDR2 is SQIVND in the germline V gene (reference sequence). The CDR3 region is CASSIGGAATGELFF. CDR3 coding DNA: TGTGCCAGTAGTATTGGGGGGGCGGCCACCGGGGAGCTGTTTTTT.

This rearrangement joins TRBV5-1 to TRBJ2-7, with a possible D match to TRBD2 (6 bases). The CDR3 length is 15 residues. The V gene's germline CDR1 is SGHRS and CDR2 YFSETQ. The germline V and J ends were trimmed by 0 bases and 3 bases, with 13 bases remaining between them. Here the CDR3 reads CASSLAGVAYYEQYF. The CDR3 coding sequence is TGCGCCAGCAGCTTGGCGGGAGTAGCGTACTACGAGCAGTACTTC.

V usage is TRBV9 and J usage is TRBJ2-3; 8 nucleotides line up with TRBD1. There are 16 residues in the CDR3. Per germline, CDR1 SGDLS and CDR2 YYNGEE. The trim removed 4 bases at V and 2 bases at J, leaving 9 bases unmatched. DNA for the CDR3: TGTGCCAGCAGCCGGACAGGGTGGTCAATCACAGATACGCAGTATTTT. Protein sequence: CASSRTGWSITDTQYF.

To note about this clone: A read error may produce the germline difference seen at one junction end. The CDR3 bases are TGTGCCAGCACCTCTGCAGGGGACGGTGGAAACGCCATATATTTT. Its translation: CASTSAGDGGNAIYF. V usage is TRBV27 and J usage is TRBJ1-3; TRBD1 might be the D (6 bases). CDR3 size: 15 residues. CDR1 and CDR2 from the germline V gene are MNHEY and SMNVEV (reference sequence).

The J gene is TRBJ2-2, the V gene TRBV6-6, with no clear D. The CDR3 loop spans 13 amino acids. Germline CDR1 MNHNY, CDR2 SVGAGI (reference sequence). V was shortened by 1 base and J by 8 bases, with 8 bases between the two germline ends. The CDR3 coding sequence is TGTGCCAGCAGTTACTACCGGTCGGGGGAGCTGTTTTTT. It specifies CASSYYRSGELFF.

The gene calls are TRBV30 and TRBJ2-1; 8 nucleotides agree with TRBD2. Per the germline V gene, CDR1 is GTSNPN and CDR2 is SVGIG (reference sequence). The CDR3 runs to 14 residues. The J segment lost 8 bases and the V segment lost 3 bases, leaving 9 bases of the junction unmatched. The CDR3, as DNA: TGTGCCTGGAGATATAGACGACTAGCGCATGAGCAGTTCTTC. Encoded protein: CAWRYRRLAHEQFF. Drawing the rest from reference TRBV30 and TRBJ2-1, the complete variable domain is SQTIHQWPATLVQPVGSPLSLECTVEGTSNPNLYWYRQAAGRGLQLLFYSVGIGQISSEVPQNLSASRPQDRQFILSSKKLLLSDSGFYLCAWRYRRLAHEQFFGPGTRLTVL.

J is TRBJ2-6 and V is TRBV6-4; the match to TRBD1 covers 9 bases. This CDR3 is built from 19 residues. Losses at the gene ends were 0 bases for V and 2 bases for J; bases not matched to a gene: 8. Germline CDR1 is MRHNA and CDR2 is SNTAGT. CDR3 sequence (DNA): TGTGCCAGCAGTGACTCCACAGGGGGCGCCTTTCCTGGGGCCAACGTCCTGACTTTC. It translates to CASSDSTGGAFPGANVLTF.

V is TRBV11-2 and J is TRBJ2-6; 9 bases agree with TRBD1. This CDR3 is built from 16 residues. The V gene's germline CDR1 is SGHAT and CDR2 FQNNGV. The J segment lost 1 base and the V segment lost 4 bases, leaving 2 bases of the junction unmatched. The CDR3 nucleotides are TGTGCCAGCAGCTACGACAGGGGGTCTGGGGCCAACGTCCTGACTTTC. Translated, it gives CASSYDRGSGANVLTF.

The chain carries TRBV7-3 and TRBJ1-6; D remains unclear. The CDR3 extends over 13 amino acids. With 4 bases removed from V and 4 bases from J, the gap between germline ends came to 5 bases. The germline V gene has CDR1 SGHTA and CDR2 FQGTGA. CDR3 region: CASSSDYNSPLHF. In nucleotides, the CDR3 is TGTGCCAGCAGCTCAGATTATAATTCACCCCTCCACTTT.

This rearrangement joins TRBV5-4 to TRBJ2-7; tentative D call: TRBD1 (5 bases). The CDR3 spans 14 residues. Germline assignment: CDR1 SGHNT and CDR2 YYREEE (reference sequence). Trimming stripped 0 bases from V and 6 bases from J, with 13 bases between. The CDR3 reads CASSLGGALGEQYF. For the CDR3, the DNA is TGTGCCAGCAGCTTGGGGGGCGCTTTGGGCGAGCAGTACTTC.

The V gene is TRBV11-2, the J gene TRBJ1-4, with 9 bases identical to TRBD1. The CDR3 is made up of 14 amino acids. CDR1 is SGHAT and CDR2 is FQNNGV in the germline V gene. Trimming removed 5 bases from V and 3 bases from J; junction bases left unmatched: 1. The CDR3 loop is CASSRTGANEKLFF. The DNA for the CDR3 is TGTGCCAGCAGCCGGACAGGGGCTAATGAAAAACTGTTTTTT.

V is TRBV10-3 and J is TRBJ2-1; a possible D gene is TRBD1 (7 bases). The CDR3 covers 15 residues. Germline CDR1 reads ENHRY; CDR2 reads SYGVKD. Between the trimmed V and J ends, which lost 10 bases and 1 base, there was a span of 17 bases. CDR3 protein: CATGGSGRSYNEQFF. The CDR3 DNA reads as TGTGCCACAGGGGGGTCGGGAAGATCCTACAATGAGCAGTTCTTC.

This chain links TRBV5-1 with TRBJ2-2; TRBD2 agrees at 7 bases. The CDR3 runs 16 residues. From germline, CDR1 is SGHRS and CDR2 YFSETQ. V shed 4 bases, J shed 8 bases, and the junction held 14 bases outside the gene matches. The CDR3 sequence: CASSLGGLAERGELFF. Written as DNA, the CDR3 is TGCGCCAGCAGCCTCGGAGGGCTAGCGGAGAGGGGGGAGCTGTTTTTT.

J is TRBJ2-2 and V is TRBV12-5; 7 nucleotides align to TRBD1. The V gene's germline CDR1 is LGHNT and CDR2 FRNRAP. After removal of 3 bases from V and 6 bases from J, the junction contained 4 bases not matched to a gene. The CDR3 has 14 residues. The CDR3 nucleotides are TGTGCTAGTGGTTTACAGGGGTGGTCCGGGGAGCTGTTTTTT. Protein: CASGLQGWSGELFF.

The J gene is TRBJ1-6, the V gene TRBV5-1, with 7 bases lining up with TRBD1. Trimming removed 1 base from V and 10 bases from J; junction bases left unmatched: 5. Looked up from germline, CDR1 is SGHRS and CDR2 is YFSETQ. CDR3 length: 14 amino acids. As DNA, the CDR3 is TGCGCCAGCAGCTTGATGAGGGGACAGTCACCCCTCCACTTT. Translating gives CASSLMRGQSPLHF.

The rearrangement uses TRBV4-3 and TRBJ2-5, with D possibly TRBD2 on 5 matching bases. The germline V and J ends were trimmed by 0 bases and 10 bases, with 18 bases remaining between them. The V gene's germline CDR1 is LGHNA and CDR2 YSLEER. The CDR3 is 15 residues long. The DNA for the CDR3 is TGCGCCAGCAGCCAAGACCTAGCCCCGAATCGGGGCCAGTACTTC. This encodes CASSQDLAPNRGQYF.

V and J are TRBV27 and TRBJ2-1; 7 nucleotides match TRBD1. The CDR3 contains 15 residues. From germline, CDR1 is MNHEY and CDR2 SMNVEV (reference sequence). The junction had 5 bases not matched to a gene; V was cut back by 2 bases and J by 4 bases. The CDR3 nucleotides read TGTGCCAGCAGTTTAGAGGGGACAGTATACAATGAGCAGTTCTTC. Translated: CASSLEGTVYNEQFF.

V gene TRBV27 combines with J gene TRBJ1-1; 9 bases match TRBD1. Germline-derived CDR1 and CDR2 are MNHEY and SMNVEV (reference sequence). CDR3 size: 15 residues. Unmatched junction bases numbered 5, after V lost 5 bases and J lost 1 base. CDR3 nucleotide sequence: TGTGCCAGCAGTAATCCGACAGGGGGGAACACTGAAGCTTTCTTT. This sequence encodes CASSNPTGGNTEAFF.

CDR3 nucleotides: TGTGCCAGCCGACAGGAGGCTCAAACCTACGAGCAGTACTTC. Residues: CASRQEAQTYEQYF. The rearrangement joins TRBV2 to TRBJ2-5; weak D call: TRBD1 (6 bases). The J call may be mistaken, given a closer DNA end match to TRBJ2-7. Germline CDR1 and CDR2: SNHLY and FYNNEI. This CDR3 contains 14 residues.